The 30 T cell receptor beta chains in this list originate from one sample, sequenced in a study of identical twins. TCRdb reprocessed the 5' RACE reads via MiXCR and lists one record per CDR3 protein. The table lists over 250,000 distinct CDR3 sequences, 9.5% of them singletons. The sample was also reused in another study, on yellow fever vaccine responses in identical twins.

The sample comprised CD8+ T cells sorted from blood. These receptor sequences come from a woman aged 18 to 35 in good health.

This clonotype was found many times. The chain recombines TRBV4-2 with TRBJ2-7; D is perhaps TRBD1 or TRBD2 (5 bases each). The V gene's germline CDR1 is LGHNA and CDR2 YNFKEQ. The CDR3 length is 13 residues. The germline V and J ends were trimmed by 1 base and 6 bases, with 10 bases remaining between them. CDR3 protein: CASSQVGGGEQYF. The CDR3 DNA sequence: TGTGCCAGCAGCCAAGTTGGGGGTGGCGAGCAGTACTTC.

This clonotype has a count of ten or more. The chain combines TRBV7-9 with TRBJ2-4; D might be TRBD2 (5 bases). With 1 base removed from V and 7 bases from J, the gap between germline ends came to 8 bases. This CDR3 contains 13 residues. Germline loops: CDR1 SEHNR, CDR2 FQNEAQ (reference sequence). The CDR3 loop reads CASSLVGSNIQYF. The CDR3 bases are TGTGCCAGCAGCTTAGTAGGGAGCAACATTCAGTACTTC.

This clonotype was detected only a few times. J is TRBJ1-1 and V is TRBV29-1; no definite D call. The CDR3 totals 14 residues. Germline V gene sequence: CDR1 SQVTM, CDR2 ANQGSEA. Trimming left V 7 bases short and J 3 bases short, with 18 bases between. The CDR3 DNA sequence: TGCAGCGCGCCCCCAGGTGGCGGGGACACTGAAGCTTTCTTT. It encodes CSAPPGGGDTEAFF.

This clonotype was seen repeatedly, ten times or more. The CDR3 loop is CASSFEETQYF. The DNA for the CDR3 is TGTGCCAGCAGTTTCGAAGAGACCCAGTACTTC. The chain has TRBV12-3 or TRBV12-4 and TRBJ2-5; no definite D call. Trimming pared 3 bases from V and 3 bases from J, leaving 2 bases between. There are 11 residues in the CDR3.

This clonotype has a count of ten or more. The genes are TRBV7-9 and TRBJ2-7; no firm D call. Germline-derived CDR1 and CDR2 are SEHNR and FQNEAQ (reference sequence). The V gene lost 5 bases and the J gene lost 6 bases, with 14 bases spanning the gap. The length of the CDR3 is 13 residues. CDR3 region: CASSPPDDSEQYF. The CDR3 bases are TGTGCCAGCAGCCCGCCGGACGATAGCGAGCAGTACTTC.

This chain joins TRBV30 and TRBJ2-2; TRBD2 aligns across 8 bases. Germline assignment: CDR1 GTSNPN and CDR2 SVGIG (reference sequence). The junction had 14 bases not matched to a gene; V was cut back by 4 bases and J by 7 bases. This CDR3 contains 16 residues. The CDR3 DNA reads TGTGCCTGGATCGAATCCCCCGGGGGGGCCTTCGGGGAGCTGTTTTTT. Translated, it gives CAWIESPGGAFGELFF.

The table lists this clonotype with many counts. This chain uses TRBV7-9 with TRBJ2-3; perhaps TRBD2 as D (5 bases). Germline V gives CDR1 SEHNR, CDR2 FQNEAQ (reference sequence). Trimming removed 3 bases at V and 2 bases at J, with 12 bases between. The CDR3 runs 15 residues. The CDR3 DNA follows: TGTGCCAGCAGCTTCGTACTAGGAAACACAGATACGCAGTATTTT. Translation gives CASSFVLGNTDTQYF.

The chain links TRBV5-1 to TRBJ2-5, with D hard to call. V was shortened by 0 bases and J by 5 bases, with 14 bases between the two germline ends. The germline V gene has CDR1 SGHRS and CDR2 YFSETQ. The CDR3 loop spans 15 amino acids. The CDR3 DNA reads as TGCGCCAGCAGCTTGGGGGCCGGGTATGCGGAGACCCAGTACTTC. It encodes CASSLGAGYAETQYF.

This clonotype was seen at least ten times. V gene TRBV2 combines with J gene TRBJ2-4; D possibly uses TRBD1 or TRBD2 (5 bases each). The V and J ends lost 2 bases and 6 bases respectively, with 11 bases between them. CDR3 length: 14 residues. Germline V gene lookup returns CDR1 SNHLY and CDR2 FYNNEI. The CDR3 reads CASSESKGPNIQYF. In DNA form, the CDR3 reads TGTGCCAGCAGTGAATCGAAGGGACCAAACATTCAGTACTTC.

The rearrangement uses TRBV12-3 or TRBV12-4 and TRBJ1-5; D gene ambiguous. The germline V and J ends were trimmed by 4 bases and 2 bases, with 15 bases remaining between them. The length of the CDR3 is 16 residues. Here the CDR3 reads CASSSGSFGGNQPQHF. The CDR3 DNA follows: TGTGCCAGCAGTTCAGGTTCCTTTGGGGGCAATCAGCCCCAGCATTTT.

This clonotype was found a few times. Mismatch with germline at one junction end may stem from a read error. The chain joins TRBV11-1 to TRBJ2-1; 10 bases align to TRBD2. The CDR3 totals 15 residues. CDR1 and CDR2 (germline): SGHAT, FQDESV (reference sequence). In DNA, the CDR3 is TGTGCCAGCAGCTCGTCCGGACTAGCGGTACCTCTGCGAATCTTC. It translates to CASSSSGLAVPLRIF.

The chain has TRBV21-1 and TRBJ2-7. TRBV21-1 is flagged as a pseudogene. The CDR3 has 15 residues. The DNA for the CDR3 is TGTGCCAGCGCCACGACTTTCTATCTCTCCTACGAGCAGTACTTC. Translating it yields CASATTFYLSYEQYF.

The chain couples TRBV5-5 to TRBJ2-5; D is ambiguous. CDR1 SGHKS and CDR2 YYEKEE come from the germline V gene (reference sequence). This CDR3 contains 14 residues. The V gene lost 4 bases and the J gene lost 2 bases, with 12 bases spanning the gap. The CDR3 sequence: CASSLDEKQETQYF. DNA for the CDR3: TGTGCCAGCAGCCTGGACGAAAAACAAGAGACCCAGTACTTC.

J is TRBJ2-2 and V is TRBV15, with D uncertain. In germline, CDR1 is LNHNV, CDR2 YYDKDF (reference sequence). V lost 5 bases and J lost 5, with 12 bases in between. The CDR3 sequence is 14 residues long. The CDR3 region is CATSLFIGTGELFF. The CDR3 DNA follows: TGTGCCACCAGCTTATTTATCGGTACCGGGGAGCTGTTTTTT.

This clonotype was seen a single time. The V gene is TRBV7-6, the J gene TRBJ2-1, with 8 nucleotides matching TRBD2. With V trimmed by 2 bases and J by 3 bases, 3 bases remained unmatched. The germline CDR1 and CDR2 sequences are SGHVS and FNYEAQ. The CDR3 sequence is 15 residues long. DNA of the CDR3: TGTGCCAGCAGCTTACAAGCGGGAGACTACAATGAGCAGTTCTTC. Translating gives CASSLQAGDYNEQFF.

This clonotype was detected only a few times. The genes are TRBV20-1 and TRBJ2-7, with D tentatively TRBD2 (5 bases). Germline CDR1 DFQATT, CDR2 SNEGSKA (reference sequence). The CDR3 runs 15 residues. Deletions cut 0 bases from V and 1 base from J, with 13 bases between. CDR3: CSARDGDRGSYEQYF. Here the CDR3 DNA reads TGCAGTGCTAGAGACGGTGATCGGGGTTCCTACGAGCAGTACTTC.

This clonotype was seen ten or more times. The chain carries TRBV29-1 and TRBJ1-1; D may be TRBD1 (6 bases). Germline V gene lookup returns CDR1 SQVTM and CDR2 ANQGSEA. V was clipped by 2 bases and J by 1 base, with 26 bases between them. The CDR3 loop spans 19 amino acids. The CDR3 coding sequence is TGCAGCGTTGAAAGCGTGGTTGTACGGACAGAGACAAGGAACACTGAAGCTTTCTTT. Translation gives CSVESVVVRTETRNTEAFF.

This sequence joins TRBV20-1 and TRBJ2-7; D may be TRBD1 (6 bases). Looked up from germline, CDR1 is DFQATT and CDR2 is SNEGSKA (reference sequence). V shed 6 bases and J shed 7 bases, with 10 bases lying between them. The length of the CDR3 is 10 residues. CDR3 DNA: TGCAGTGCCAACAGGGAGGAGCAGTACTTC. Protein sequence: CSANREEQYF.

This clonotype was detected only a few times. The chain is built from TRBV6-2 or TRBV6-3 and TRBJ1-2; D possibly corresponds to TRBD1 (6 bases). This CDR3 contains 12 residues. V was cut by 8 bases and J by 2 bases, with 9 bases left in between. Germline CDR1 MNHEY, CDR2 SVGEGT. The CDR3 spells CASRTANYGYTF. The CDR3 DNA sequence: TGTGCCAGCCGGACAGCAAACTATGGCTACACCTTC.

This sequence joins TRBV6-2 or TRBV6-3 and TRBJ2-7; 10 positions agree with TRBD1. The CDR3 covers 13 residues. Germline V gene data show CDR1 as MNHEY and CDR2 as SVGEGT. Unmatched junction bases numbered 5, after V lost 5 bases and J lost 7 bases. CDR3 sequence reads: CASSPDRGQEQYF. In nucleotides, the CDR3 is TGTGCCAGCAGTCCCGACAGGGGGCAAGAGCAGTACTTC.

CDR3 nucleotides: TGCAGCGTTTTGACGGGACTAGCCTACGAGCAGTACTTC. Amino acid sequence: CSVLTGLAYEQYF. V gene TRBV29-1 combines with J gene TRBJ2-7; TRBD2 aligns across 8 bases. The CDR3 totals 13 residues. The V segment lost 5 bases and the J segment 2 bases; nucleotides outside the gene matches: 5. The germline V gene has CDR1 SQVTM and CDR2 ANQGSEA.

The rearrangement links TRBV20-1 to TRBJ2-7; 10 positions match TRBD2. Unmatched junction bases numbered 3, after V lost 1 base and J lost 0 bases. Germline assignment: CDR1 DFQATT and CDR2 SNEGSKA (reference sequence). The CDR3 has 15 amino acids. The CDR3 sequence is CSARGGLAFSYEQYF. CDR3 DNA: TGCAGTGCTAGAGGGGGACTAGCGTTCTCCTACGAGCAGTACTTC.

This chain connects TRBV7-9 to TRBJ2-5, with D possibly TRBD2 on 6 matching bases. Trimming shortened V by 1 base and J by 5 bases, and 8 bases separated the two germline ends. CDR1 SEHNR and CDR2 FQNEAQ come from the germline V gene (reference sequence). The CDR3 is 13 amino acids. The DNA of the CDR3 is TGTGCCAGCAGCTTAGGGGGACTGGAGACCCAGTACTTC. It yields the protein CASSLGGLETQYF.

The V and J genes are TRBV5-4 and TRBJ2-7; the D gene is possibly TRBD2 (6 bases). V lost 4 bases, J lost 0 bases, and 17 bases lay in between. Germline V gene data show CDR1 as SGHNT and CDR2 as YYREEE (reference sequence). The CDR3 consists of 16 residues. The CDR3 loop reads CASSLGTPYSSYEQYF. CDR3 bases: TGTGCCAGCAGCCTCGGGACTCCTTATAGCTCCTACGAGCAGTACTTC.

The genes are TRBV6-4 and TRBJ2-3, with D maybe TRBD2 (6 bases). The V end lost 5 bases, the J end lost 1 base, and 13 bases lay between the germline ends. This CDR3 is 15 amino acids long. CDR1 is MRHNA, CDR2 SNTAGT, per germline. CDR3 in amino acids: CASSRGGIGTDTQYF. CDR3 nucleotides: TGTGCCAGCAGTAGAGGAGGGATCGGCACAGATACGCAGTATTTT.

This clonotype was counted only a few times. The chain uses TRBV4-2 and TRBJ2-7; D could derive from TRBD1 or TRBD2 (5 bases each). From germline, CDR1 is LGHNA and CDR2 YNFKEQ. V was shortened by 3 bases and J by 2 bases, with 20 bases between the two germline ends. The CDR3 consists of 17 residues. The CDR3 loop reads CASSHLAGTPITYEQYF. CDR3 coding DNA: TGTGCCAGCAGCCACCTCGCCGGGACCCCAATAACCTACGAGCAGTACTTC.

This chain connects TRBV20-1 to TRBJ1-1; D gene ambiguous. The germline V gene has CDR1 DFQATT and CDR2 SNEGSKA (reference sequence). The CDR3 is 14 residues long. V lost 4 bases and J 2 bases, leaving 14 bases between the germline ends. CDR3 sequence: CSATARNLNTEAFF. In DNA, the CDR3 is TGCAGTGCTACGGCCCGGAACCTAAACACTGAAGCTTTCTTT.

CDR3 nucleotides: TGCAGTACCCGGGACTCATCCTACGAGCAGTACTTC. Its protein product is CSTRDSSYEQYF. The chain links TRBV20-1 to TRBJ2-7; D might be TRBD2 (6 bases). The CDR3 is 12 amino acids. CDR1 and CDR2 from the germline V gene are DFQATT and SNEGSKA (reference sequence). Deletions cut 8 bases from V and 1 base from J, with 12 bases between.

This clonotype showed up just a few times. The CDR3 region is CSVGLTGEVGYTF. CDR3 DNA: TGCAGCGTTGGGTTGACAGGGGAGGTGGGCTACACCTTC. This chain joins TRBV29-1 and TRBJ1-2, with 8 nucleotides matching TRBD1. There are 13 residues in the CDR3. The trim removed 4 bases at V and 8 bases at J, leaving 9 bases unmatched. Germline V gives CDR1 SQVTM, CDR2 ANQGSEA.

This clonotype has a count of ten or more. The chain carries TRBV20-1 and TRBJ1-1; the match to TRBD1 covers 9 bases. Germline lookup yields CDR1 DFQATT and CDR2 SNEGSKA (reference sequence). CDR3 length: 15 amino acids. Trimming cost V 5 bases and J 5 bases; bases outside gene matches: 12. The CDR3 coding sequence is TGCAGTGCTGCAACACCCGGGACAGGGTGGACTGAAGCTTTCTTT. It specifies CSAATPGTGWTEAFF.